A selection of T cell receptor beta chains follows, all from one sample in a study of T cell changes during pregnancy in multiple sclerosis. The method was immunoSEQ multiplex PCR; TCRdb's version includes in-frame clones alone and lacks a portion of them. There are roughly 61,000 clones in the sample; 85% to 95% occur only once, and more than 1.5% lies in the top ten. The sequences come from peripheral blood, collected after pregnancy. The receptors originated from a female donor with multiple sclerosis, enrolled in a pregnancy study. Both conserved end residues are part of each CDR3. Each record gives: D gene, J gene, CDR3 length, clone size, V gene, CDR3 DNA, CDR3 protein. A D gene is named only where the DNA matches it firmly. Some rows have no size entry. The others give once, few or many, or a class for an expanded clone.

d_call: -; j_call: TRBJ2-7; cdr3_length: 12; clone_size: -; v_call: TRBV11-2; cdr3_nt: TGTGCCAGCAGCCTGCGGGTCTACGAGCAGTACTTC; cdr3_aa: CASSLRVYEQYF
d_call: -; j_call: TRBJ2-1; cdr3_length: 13; clone_size: -; v_call: TRBV5-1; cdr3_nt: TGCGCCAGCAGCTTAGAGTATTACAATGAGCAGTTCTTC; cdr3_aa: CASSLEYYNEQFF
d_call: TRBD1; j_call: TRBJ1-2; cdr3_length: 14; clone_size: -; v_call: TRBV19; cdr3_nt: TGTGCCAGTTGGTCAGGGGGCCTCCTTTCAAGGTACACCTTC; cdr3_aa: CASWSGGLLSRYTF
d_call: -; j_call: TRBJ2-3; cdr3_length: 14; clone_size: once; v_call: TRBV7-2; cdr3_nt: TGTGCCAGCAGCTTAGCCCAGATTTCAGATACGCAGTATTTT; cdr3_aa: CASSLAQISDTQYF
d_call: -; j_call: TRBJ2-5; cdr3_length: 14; clone_size: -; v_call: TRBV7-9; cdr3_nt: TGTGCCAGCAGCCACCCGACTTACCAAGAGACCCAGTACTTC; cdr3_aa: CASSHPTYQETQYF
d_call: TRBD1; j_call: TRBJ2-1; cdr3_length: 14; clone_size: few; v_call: TRBV7-3; cdr3_nt: TGTGCCAGCAGCTTGGGACAGAGCTACAATGAGCAGTTCTTC; cdr3_aa: CASSLGQSYNEQFF
d_call: -; j_call: TRBJ1-5; cdr3_length: 17; clone_size: -; v_call: TRBV19; cdr3_nt: TGTGCCAGTAGTATACGTTCCCGGCAGGGTACCAATCAGCCCCAGCATTTT; cdr3_aa: CASSIRSRQGTNQPQHF
d_call: TRBD1; j_call: TRBJ1-2; cdr3_length: 15; clone_size: -; v_call: TRBV18; cdr3_nt: TGTGCCAGCTCACCATTAGACAGGGGGGGAGAAGGCTACACCTTC; cdr3_aa: CASSPLDRGGEGYTF
d_call: TRBD1; j_call: TRBJ1-1; cdr3_length: 14; clone_size: -; v_call: TRBV7-9; cdr3_nt: TGTGCCAGCAGCACCCGTACGGGACAGACTGAAGCTTTCTTT; cdr3_aa: CASSTRTGQTEAFF
d_call: -; j_call: TRBJ2-3; cdr3_length: 15; clone_size: once; v_call: TRBV7-6; cdr3_nt: TGTGCCAGCAGCTTTAGACTCGCCATATCAGATACGCAGTATTTT; cdr3_aa: CASSFRLAISDTQYF
d_call: -; j_call: TRBJ1-2; cdr3_length: 14; clone_size: -; v_call: TRBV28; cdr3_nt: TGTGCCAGCAGTGAGGGGGGGGGCGACCATGGCTACACCTTC; cdr3_aa: CASSEGGGDHGYTF
d_call: TRBD2; j_call: TRBJ2-1; cdr3_length: 15; clone_size: -; v_call: TRBV4-1; cdr3_nt: TGCGCCAGCAGCCGGACCACGGGAGGGAACAATGAGCAGTTCTTC; cdr3_aa: CASSRTTGGNNEQFF
d_call: TRBD2; j_call: TRBJ2-3; cdr3_length: 14; clone_size: -; v_call: TRBV29-1; cdr3_nt: TGCAGCGTTGCGACTAGCGGGGGGACAGATACGCAGTATTTT; cdr3_aa: CSVATSGGTDTQYF
d_call: TRBD1; j_call: TRBJ1-5; cdr3_length: 14; clone_size: -; v_call: TRBV7-2; cdr3_nt: TGTGCCAGCAGCCCAGACAGGGTGGCTCAGCCCCAGCATTTT; cdr3_aa: CASSPDRVAQPQHF
d_call: TRBD2; j_call: TRBJ2-3; cdr3_length: 15; clone_size: -; v_call: TRBV9; cdr3_nt: TGTGCCAGCTCGCTAGCGGCTCGTAGTGGGGATACGCAGTATTTT; cdr3_aa: CASSLAARSGDTQYF
d_call: -; j_call: TRBJ1-4; cdr3_length: 16; clone_size: -; v_call: TRBV21-1; cdr3_nt: TGTGCCAGCAGCTACGGGGGGGGGCGAGGCCATGAAAAACTGTTTTTT; cdr3_aa: CASSYGGGRGHEKLFF
d_call: TRBD1; j_call: TRBJ2-5; cdr3_length: 15; clone_size: -; v_call: TRBV12-5; cdr3_nt: TGTGCTAGTGGGTTAGGGACAGGGGGGTTGGAGACCCAGTACTTC; cdr3_aa: CASGLGTGGLETQYF
d_call: TRBD1; j_call: TRBJ1-5; cdr3_length: 15; clone_size: -; v_call: TRBV19; cdr3_nt: TGTGCCAGTAGTATAGTCGGAGGGGGCGGTCAGCCCCAGCATTTT; cdr3_aa: CASSIVGGGGQPQHF
d_call: -; j_call: TRBJ1-2; cdr3_length: 16; clone_size: once; v_call: TRBV4-3; cdr3_nt: TGCGCCAGCAGCCAAGTACGGGAGGTAACTAACTATGGCTACACCTTC; cdr3_aa: CASSQVREVTNYGYTF
d_call: -; j_call: TRBJ2-7; cdr3_length: 13; clone_size: -; v_call: TRBV28; cdr3_nt: TGTGCCAGCAGATGGGAAGGGGCCTACGAGCAGTACTTC; cdr3_aa: CASRWEGAYEQYF
d_call: -; j_call: TRBJ2-3; cdr3_length: 12; clone_size: once; v_call: TRBV29-1; cdr3_nt: TGCAGCGAACAGCAGGGCACAGATACGCAGTATTTT; cdr3_aa: CSEQQGTDTQYF
d_call: -; j_call: TRBJ1-5; cdr3_length: 15; clone_size: -; v_call: TRBV7-8; cdr3_nt: TGTGCCAGCAGCTTAGCGCGGCGGTACAATCAGCCCCAGCATTTT; cdr3_aa: CASSLARRYNQPQHF
d_call: -; j_call: TRBJ1-2; cdr3_length: 14; clone_size: -; v_call: TRBV11-2; cdr3_nt: TGTGCCAGCAGCTTAGGGGAGAGGATTTCGGGCTACACCTTC; cdr3_aa: CASSLGERISGYTF
d_call: -; j_call: TRBJ1-5; cdr3_length: 18; clone_size: -; v_call: TRBV4-3; cdr3_nt: TGCGCCAGCAGCCAAGAGCCCCTGGACACCCACCCAAATCAGCCCCAGCATTTT; cdr3_aa: CASSQEPLDTHPNQPQHF
d_call: -; j_call: TRBJ2-5; cdr3_length: 13; clone_size: -; v_call: TRBV2; cdr3_nt: TGTGCCAGCAAAAAGAGGGAGCAAGAGACCCAGTACTTC; cdr3_aa: CASKKREQETQYF
d_call: TRBD1; j_call: TRBJ2-1; cdr3_length: 14; clone_size: once; v_call: TRBV6-5; cdr3_nt: TGTGCCAGCAGGACGGGACAGGGTAGGAATGAGCAGTTCTTC; cdr3_aa: CASRTGQGRNEQFF
d_call: TRBD1; j_call: TRBJ1-5; cdr3_length: 15; clone_size: -; v_call: TRBV28; cdr3_nt: TGTGCCAGCAGCCGTTACAGGGGTAGCGGACAGCCCCAGCATTTT; cdr3_aa: CASSRYRGSGQPQHF
d_call: -; j_call: TRBJ1-5; cdr3_length: 15; clone_size: -; v_call: TRBV7-9; cdr3_nt: TGTGCCAGCAGCCTAGGAGGAGGGGATAATCAGCCCCAGCATTTT; cdr3_aa: CASSLGGGDNQPQHF
d_call: TRBD1; j_call: TRBJ1-2; cdr3_length: 15; clone_size: -; v_call: TRBV6-6; cdr3_nt: TGTGCCAGCAGTTCTGGACAGGTCCGGCCCTATGGCTACACCTTC; cdr3_aa: CASSSGQVRPYGYTF
d_call: -; j_call: TRBJ1-2; cdr3_length: 14; clone_size: -; v_call: TRBV6-6; cdr3_nt: TGTGCCAGCAGTGAGACCGGGACTAACTATGGCTACACCTTC; cdr3_aa: CASSETGTNYGYTF
d_call: TRBD2; j_call: TRBJ2-5; cdr3_length: 16; clone_size: -; v_call: TRBV28; cdr3_nt: TGTGCCAGCAGTTTACAGGGAAGCGGGGTACAAGAGACCCAGTACTTC; cdr3_aa: CASSLQGSGVQETQYF
d_call: -; j_call: TRBJ1-4; cdr3_length: 17; clone_size: once; v_call: TRBV5-1; cdr3_nt: TGCGCCAGCAGCCCATTCGGCAGGGGAGGGAGTAGTGAAAAACTGTTTTTT; cdr3_aa: CASSPFGRGGSSEKLFF
d_call: TRBD1; j_call: TRBJ2-7; cdr3_length: 14; clone_size: -; v_call: TRBV7-2; cdr3_nt: TGTGCCAGCAGCTCGGGACAGGGAACCTACGAGCAGTACTTC; cdr3_aa: CASSSGQGTYEQYF
d_call: -; j_call: TRBJ1-1; cdr3_length: 14; clone_size: -; v_call: TRBV7-9; cdr3_nt: TGTGCCAGCAGCTTGGGGACTCACGACACTGAAGCTTTCTTT; cdr3_aa: CASSLGTHDTEAFF
d_call: TRBD1; j_call: TRBJ1-5; cdr3_length: 15; clone_size: -; v_call: TRBV27; cdr3_nt: TGTGCCAGCAGGGGAACAGGGGGCGCGGGTCAGCCCCAGCATTTT; cdr3_aa: CASRGTGGAGQPQHF
d_call: -; j_call: TRBJ1-5; cdr3_length: 16; clone_size: -; v_call: TRBV2; cdr3_nt: TGTGCCAGCACTCGCGGGGGCGGGCAGGGAGGCCAGCCCCAGCATTTT; cdr3_aa: CASTRGGGQGGQPQHF
d_call: -; j_call: TRBJ1-2; cdr3_length: 13; clone_size: -; v_call: TRBV6-6; cdr3_nt: TGTGCCAGCAGTTACGGGCGGGACTATGGCTACACCTTC; cdr3_aa: CASSYGRDYGYTF
d_call: TRBD2; j_call: TRBJ2-2; cdr3_length: 15; clone_size: -; v_call: TRBV4-3; cdr3_nt: TGCGCCAGCAGCCAGAGCGGGAGAAGATATGGGGAGCTGTTTTTT; cdr3_aa: CASSQSGRRYGELFF
d_call: TRBD2; j_call: TRBJ2-7; cdr3_length: 15; clone_size: -; v_call: TRBV7-2; cdr3_nt: TGTGCCAGCAGCTTAGGTGCTAGCGGAACCTACGAGCAGTACTTC; cdr3_aa: CASSLGASGTYEQYF
d_call: -; j_call: TRBJ2-1; cdr3_length: 17; clone_size: -; v_call: TRBV27; cdr3_nt: TGTGCCAGCAGTTCCAGACCGACTGCCGCCACGATTAATGAGCAGTTCTTC; cdr3_aa: CASSSRPTAATINEQFF
d_call: TRBD2; j_call: TRBJ2-7; cdr3_length: 17; clone_size: -; v_call: TRBV11-1; cdr3_nt: TGTGCCAGCAGCTTACGGGGAATAGCGGGAGCCGTCTACGAGCAGTACTTC; cdr3_aa: CASSLRGIAGAVYEQYF
d_call: -; j_call: TRBJ1-1; cdr3_length: 16; clone_size: -; v_call: TRBV15; cdr3_nt: TGTGCCACCAGCAGAGATTTGCCCGGACTGAACACTGAGGCTTTCTTT; cdr3_aa: CATSRDLPGLNTEAFF
d_call: TRBD2; j_call: TRBJ2-1; cdr3_length: 15; clone_size: -; v_call: TRBV30; cdr3_nt: TGTGCCTGGAGTGCGGCGGGAGGGCCAGGGAATGAGCAGTTCTTC; cdr3_aa: CAWSAAGGPGNEQFF
d_call: -; j_call: TRBJ1-1; cdr3_length: 15; clone_size: -; v_call: TRBV12-5; cdr3_nt: TGTGCTAGTGCCCCTGCGGGGGGACGGAACACTGAAGCTTTCTTT; cdr3_aa: CASAPAGGRNTEAFF
d_call: -; j_call: TRBJ2-7; cdr3_length: 15; clone_size: -; v_call: TRBV19; cdr3_nt: TGTGCCAGTAGTATAGCTACAGGGGGGGCCTACGAGCAGTACTTC; cdr3_aa: CASSIATGGAYEQYF
d_call: -; j_call: TRBJ2-2; cdr3_length: 13; clone_size: -; v_call: TRBV6-6; cdr3_nt: TGTGCCAGCAGACGGACAGCCACCGGGGAGCTGTTTTTT; cdr3_aa: CASRRTATGELFF
d_call: -; j_call: TRBJ1-5; cdr3_length: 16; clone_size: -; v_call: TRBV12-2; cdr3_nt: TGTGCAAGTCGCTTGTTAGGAGGGACGAGCAATCAGCCCCAGCATTTT; cdr3_aa: CASRLLGGTSNQPQHF
d_call: TRBD2; j_call: TRBJ2-7; cdr3_length: 16; clone_size: once; v_call: TRBV28; cdr3_nt: TGTGCCAGCAGTTTCCCGACTAGCGGGAGACGTTACGAGCAGTACTTC; cdr3_aa: CASSFPTSGRRYEQYF
d_call: -; j_call: TRBJ2-5; cdr3_length: 13; clone_size: -; v_call: TRBV6-6; cdr3_nt: TGTGCCAGCACCCCCAGTGGGGCAGAGACCCAGTACTTC; cdr3_aa: CASTPSGAETQYF
d_call: TRBD1; j_call: TRBJ1-1; cdr3_length: 15; clone_size: -; v_call: TRBV27; cdr3_nt: TGTGCCAGCAGTGACCCCAGGGGGCCGACCACTGAAGCTTTCTTT; cdr3_aa: CASSDPRGPTTEAFF
d_call: -; j_call: TRBJ1-1; cdr3_length: 12; clone_size: -; v_call: TRBV29-1; cdr3_nt: TGCAGCGTTGCCCCCATGAACACTGAAGCTTTCTTT; cdr3_aa: CSVAPMNTEAFF
d_call: -; j_call: TRBJ1-3; cdr3_length: 14; clone_size: -; v_call: TRBV30; cdr3_nt: TGTGCCTGGAGTGTGGGAGGTGGCGGAAACACCATATATTTT; cdr3_aa: CAWSVGGGGNTIYF
d_call: -; j_call: TRBJ2-1; cdr3_length: 12; clone_size: -; v_call: TRBV29-1; cdr3_nt: TGCAGCGTTAAAGCAGCGTACAATGAGCAGTTCTTC; cdr3_aa: CSVKAAYNEQFF
d_call: -; j_call: TRBJ2-7; cdr3_length: 14; clone_size: -; v_call: TRBV27; cdr3_nt: TGTGCCAGCAGCGCGGGGCCGGACTACTACGAGCAGTACTTC; cdr3_aa: CASSAGPDYYEQYF
d_call: TRBD2; j_call: TRBJ2-1; cdr3_length: 15; clone_size: -; v_call: TRBV25-1; cdr3_nt: TGTGCCAGCAGATACGGACTAGCGGAAAACAATGAGCAGTTCTTC; cdr3_aa: CASRYGLAENNEQFF
d_call: TRBD1; j_call: TRBJ2-7; cdr3_length: 15; clone_size: -; v_call: TRBV27; cdr3_nt: TGTGCCAGCAGATGGACAGGGGGAGGATCCTACGAGCAGTACTTC; cdr3_aa: CASRWTGGGSYEQYF